This passage covers 3 T cell receptor beta chains from one sample sequenced in a study of OX40 agonist ivuxolimab in advanced cancers. Libraries were made using the immunoSEQ multiplex PCR assay. The immuneACCESS repertoire file appears here via TCRdb, limited to in-frame rearrangements. These files lack a portion of the clones; in checked studies, under half of the deficit traces to unresolved V genes, and the cause of the others is not known. The sample table records fewer than 65,000 clones; roughly nine tenths of these occur just once. The ten top clones hold roughly 4% of the sample. Sequenced material: CD4+ or CD8+ T cells sorted from blood, taken in a trial of the OX40 agonist ivuxolimab. These receptors were obtained from an adult with an advanced solid tumor such as melanoma, head and neck, liver or kidney cancer.

This rearrangement joins TRBV9 to TRBJ2-7; D may be TRBD1 (6 bases). Germline CDR1 SGDLS, CDR2 YYNGEE. The CDR3 is 15 residues long. The V and J ends lost 2 bases and 4 bases respectively, with 16 bases between them. The CDR3, as DNA: TGTGCCAGCAGCGTGAGTCCGGGACACCATTACGAGCAGTACTTC. Translating gives CASSVSPGHHYEQYF.

This chain uses TRBV27 with TRBJ2-1, with 7 nucleotides matching TRBD2. The V and J ends lost 2 bases and 0 bases, in that order; junction bases with no gene match: 1. Germline V lookup: CDR1 MNHEY, CDR2 SMNVEV (reference sequence). The CDR3 length is 15 residues. The CDR3: CASSLGLGSYNEQFF. The CDR3 coding sequence is TGTGCCAGCAGTTTAGGACTAGGCTCCTACAATGAGCAGTTCTTC.

The CDR3 loop is CASSPAGESYSNQPQHF. The CDR3 nucleotides are TGCGCCAGCAGCCCGGCAGGGGAGAGCTATAGCAATCAGCCCCAGCATTTT. V is TRBV4-1 and J is TRBJ1-5, with a possible D match to TRBD1 (6 bases). Germline CDR1 reads MGHRA; CDR2 reads YSYEKL. This CDR3 has 17 amino acids. V lost 4 bases, J lost 0 bases, and 16 bases lay in between.